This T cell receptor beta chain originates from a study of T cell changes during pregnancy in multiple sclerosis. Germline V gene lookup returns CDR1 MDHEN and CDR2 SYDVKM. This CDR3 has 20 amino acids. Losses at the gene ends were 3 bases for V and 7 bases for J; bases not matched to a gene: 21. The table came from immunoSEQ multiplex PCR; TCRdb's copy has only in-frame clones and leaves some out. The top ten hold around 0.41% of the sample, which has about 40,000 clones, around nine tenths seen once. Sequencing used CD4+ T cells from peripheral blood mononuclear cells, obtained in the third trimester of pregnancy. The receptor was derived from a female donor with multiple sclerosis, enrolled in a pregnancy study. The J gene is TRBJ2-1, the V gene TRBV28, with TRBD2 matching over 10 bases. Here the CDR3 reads CASSFWEGKAGGPRGNEQFF. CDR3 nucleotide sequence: TGTGCCAGCAGTTTTTGGGAAGGGAAAGCGGGAGGGCCTCGGGGAAATGAGCAGTTCTTC.